Presented here are 29 T cell receptor beta chains from one specimen sequenced in a study of shared clonotypes between healthy human individuals. Naive CD8 populations comprised CD45RO-negative cells positively selected for CCR7, excluding terminally differentiated effector memory CD45RA+ cells. Sequenced by immunoSEQ multiplex PCR; TCRdb stores in-frame clones only, minus some. Of over 750,000 clones in the sample, about 96% were seen once. The material sequenced was naive CD8+ T cells sorted from blood. The receptors originated from a man under 40 in good health.

The chain uses TRBV4-3 and TRBJ2-7; possible D gene TRBD2, 5 bases. Trimming cost V 0 bases and J 0 bases, with 12 bases left between them. CDR1 is LGHNA, CDR2 YSLEER, per germline. CDR3 length: 16 residues. The CDR3: CASSQESGSYSYEQYF. In nucleotides, the CDR3 is TGCGCCAGCAGCCAAGAATCGGGGAGCTACTCCTACGAGCAGTACTTC.

The chain is built from TRBV7-9 and TRBJ2-7, with D unresolved. V was trimmed by 5 bases and J by 2 bases, leaving 10 bases between them. The CDR3 sequence is 13 residues long. The germline V gene encodes CDR1 SEHNR and CDR2 FQNEAQ (reference sequence). DNA for the CDR3: TGTGCCAGCAGCCAATACAACACCTACGAGCAGTACTTC. This codes for CASSQYNTYEQYF.

The rearrangement joins TRBV9 to TRBJ1-2; no definite D call. The V gene's germline CDR1 is SGDLS and CDR2 YYNGEE. CDR3 length equals 13 residues. V was pared by 4 bases and J by 6 bases, with 13 bases between. CDR3 nucleotides: TGTGCCAGCAGCTCCCGCGCGGTGGATGGCTACACCTTC. Its translation is CASSSRAVDGYTF.

This chain uses TRBV9 with TRBJ2-7, with 8 bases matching TRBD1. There are 14 residues in the CDR3. The germline V gene has CDR1 SGDLS and CDR2 YYNGEE. V dropped 0 bases and J dropped 6; count of bases not matched to a gene: 5. In DNA form, the CDR3 reads TGTGCCAGCAGCGTAGCAGGGGGCCCAGGCGAGCAGTACTTC. Its protein product is CASSVAGGPGEQYF.

This clone was seen once. Other DNA sequences of this sample code for an identical CDR3. The chain joins TRBV15 to TRBJ2-7; the match to TRBD1 covers 8 bases. The CDR3 length is 14 residues. The V gene end was trimmed by 4 bases and the J gene end by 4 bases; junction bases not matched to a gene: 6. In germline, CDR1 is LNHNV, CDR2 YYDKDF (reference sequence). The CDR3, as DNA: TGTGCCACCAGCACAGACAGGGGATCATACGAGCAGTACTTC. Protein: CATSTDRGSYEQYF.

Concerning this clone: The identical CDR3 is also encoded by other nucleotide sequences in the sample. The rearrangement joins TRBV6-5 to TRBJ1-1; no reliable D call. V lost 2 bases to trimming and J lost 5 bases, with 3 bases between them. There are 11 residues in the CDR3. Germline V gene lookup returns CDR1 MNHEY and CDR2 SVGAGI. CDR3 in amino acids: CASSYGTEAFF. CDR3 coding DNA: TGTGCCAGCAGTTACGGGACTGAAGCTTTCTTT.

The chain uses TRBV19 and TRBJ2-1; D uncertain. Germline V gene lookup returns CDR1 LNHDA and CDR2 SQIVND (reference sequence). V was clipped by 4 bases and J by 2 bases, with 9 bases between them. This CDR3 comprises 14 residues. CDR3 loop: CASSSRPTYNEQFF. The CDR3 coding sequence is TGTGCCAGTAGTAGCCGTCCTACCTACAATGAGCAGTTCTTC.

The rearrangement uses TRBV15 and TRBJ1-1, with 7 bases fitting TRBD1. The V segment lost 5 bases and the J segment 6 bases; nucleotides outside the gene matches: 12. Germline V gene lookup returns CDR1 LNHNV and CDR2 YYDKDF (reference sequence). The CDR3 length is 15 residues. This CDR3 reads CATSQEGATLAEAFF. CDR3 coding DNA: TGTGCCACCAGCCAGGAGGGGGCCACACTAGCTGAAGCTTTCTTT. Drawing the rest from reference TRBV15 and TRBJ1-1, the complete variable domain is DAMVIQNPRYQVTQFGKPVTLSCSQTLNHNVMYWYQQKSSQAPKLLFHYYDKDFNNEADTPDNFQSRRPNTSFCFLDIRSPGLGDTAMYLCATSQEGATLAEAFFGQGTRLTVV.

V usage is TRBV19 and J usage is TRBJ2-1; D unresolved. CDR3 length equals 14 residues. CDR1 and CDR2 from the germline V gene are LNHDA and SQIVND (reference sequence). Between the trimmed V and J ends, which lost 10 bases and 6 bases, there was a span of 19 bases. The CDR3 sequence is CATSRGNLLNEQFF. The CDR3 DNA reads as TGTGCCACCTCCCGAGGAAACCTTCTCAATGAGCAGTTCTTC.

The V call is TRBV4-1, the J call TRBJ2-2; D is undetermined. The CDR3 covers 14 residues. Germline lookup yields CDR1 MGHRA and CDR2 YSYEKL. Trimming cost V 3 bases and J 2 bases, with 7 bases left between them. The CDR3 DNA is TGCGCCAGCAGCCACAGCGTCAACACCGGGGAGCTGTTTTTT. Translated: CASSHSVNTGELFF.

The DNA for the CDR3 is TGTGCCAGCAGCCGCGGCGGGCTAGATTACAATGAGCAGTTCTTC. As protein: CASSRGGLDYNEQFF. This chain connects TRBV11-3 to TRBJ2-1, with D tentatively TRBD2 (5 bases). The CDR3 spans 15 residues. Trimming removed 5 bases at V and 4 bases at J, with 15 bases between. In germline, CDR1 is SGHNT, CDR2 YENEEA.

This clone is a singleton in its sample. The chain employs TRBV10-3 and TRBJ2-7; a weak D match, TRBD2 (6 bases). This CDR3 region has 13 residues. CDR1 is ENHRY, CDR2 SYGVKD, per germline. V lost 10 bases and J lost 3, with 16 bases in between. In DNA form, the CDR3 reads TGTGCCACCCTTAGCGGAGCGGACTACGAGCAGTACTTC. Its translation: CATLSGADYEQYF.

V is TRBV5-5 and J is TRBJ2-5, with 10 bases identical to TRBD1. This CDR3 comprises 16 residues. Germline CDR1 SGHKS, CDR2 YYEKEE (reference sequence). After removal of 6 bases from V and 5 bases from J, the junction contained 13 bases not matched to a gene. The CDR3 loop is CASTAGTGELWETQYF. CDR3 bases: TGTGCCAGCACTGCGGGGACAGGGGAACTTTGGGAGACCCAGTACTTC.

The V call is TRBV5-4, the J call TRBJ1-2, with D possibly matching TRBD1 (5 bases). The V end lost 2 bases, the J end lost 6 bases, and 11 bases lay between the germline ends. This CDR3 region has 13 residues. Germline lookup yields CDR1 SGHNT and CDR2 YYREEE (reference sequence). The CDR3 protein is CASSFQGTNGYTF. Written as DNA, the CDR3 is TGTGCCAGCAGCTTTCAGGGAACCAATGGCTACACCTTC.

This clone showed up just a few times. The V gene is TRBV5-1, the J gene TRBJ2-7, with 10 bases lining up with TRBD1. The junction had 5 bases not matched to a gene; V was cut back by 7 bases and J by 1 base. The germline CDR1 and CDR2 sequences are SGHRS and YFSETQ. This CDR3 is built from 14 residues. CDR3: CASALGQGSYEQYF. The CDR3 nucleotides are TGCGCCAGCGCCTTGGGACAGGGGTCCTACGAGCAGTACTTC.

The chain recombines TRBV6-6 with TRBJ2-1, with D uncertain. The CDR3 totals 15 residues. V lost 3 bases and J 1 base, leaving 10 bases between the germline ends. Per the germline V gene, CDR1 is MNHNY and CDR2 is SVGAGI (reference sequence). The CDR3 here is CASSYLAMSYNEQFF. The CDR3 DNA is TGTGCCAGCAGTTATCTGGCTATGTCCTACAATGAGCAGTTCTTC.

The CDR3 DNA reads as TGCGCCAGCAGCCAAGGCTCTTTAGCGGGAACTGGGCAGTTCTTC. Translating it yields CASSQGSLAGTGQFF. The J gene is TRBJ2-1, the V gene TRBV4-1; 8 bases line up with TRBD2. The germline gives CDR1 MGHRA, CDR2 YSYEKL. This CDR3 spans 15 amino acids. V trimming: 1 base; J trimming: 12 bases; junction bases outside the gene matches: 11.

This sequence joins TRBV5-1 and TRBJ2-7, with TRBD2 matching over 7 bases. Trimming at V came to 3 bases and at J to 1 base, leaving 7 bases not matched to a gene. The germline CDR1 and CDR2 sequences are SGHRS and YFSETQ. The CDR3 runs 15 residues. The CDR3 DNA follows: TGCGCCAGCAGCTGGAATAGCGGGTGGTCCTACGAGCAGTACTTC. Its protein product is CASSWNSGWSYEQYF.

This clone appeared a single time. The chain links TRBV28 to TRBJ2-3; the D is unclear. This CDR3 comprises 16 residues. Trimming left V 5 bases short and J 3 bases short, with 18 bases between. Germline CDR1 reads MDHEN; CDR2 reads SYDVKM. This chain's CDR3 is CASSQDGSIRTDTQYF. In DNA, the CDR3 is TGTGCCAGCAGTCAGGACGGATCCATTAGGACAGATACGCAGTATTTT.

The rearrangement joins TRBV27 to TRBJ2-1, with unresolved D. V was cut by 3 bases and J by 7 bases, with 10 bases left in between. The CDR3 sequence is 13 residues long. Germline lookup yields CDR1 MNHEY and CDR2 SMNVEV (reference sequence). The CDR3 bases are TGTGCCAGCAGTTTTTATTCGGAGAATGAGCAGTTCTTC. Its protein product is CASSFYSENEQFF.

The rearrangement links TRBV5-1 to TRBJ2-3; D remains ambiguous. CDR3 length: 15 amino acids. Trimming removed 4 bases from V and 0 bases from J, with 12 bases in between. Germline CDR1 is SGHRS and CDR2 is YFSETQ. The CDR3 protein is CASSLASSSTDTQYF. CDR3 bases: TGCGCCAGCAGCCTGGCCAGCTCTAGCACAGATACGCAGTATTTT.

The chain has TRBV30 and TRBJ1-5; D not certain. The CDR3 loop spans 14 amino acids. V lost 5 bases to trimming and J lost 4 bases, with 15 bases between them. Germline V gene data show CDR1 as GTSNPN and CDR2 as SVGIG (reference sequence). The CDR3 protein is CAWHPGMGNQPQHF. The DNA of the CDR3 is TGTGCCTGGCACCCGGGAATGGGGAATCAGCCCCAGCATTTT.

The rearrangement links TRBV28 to TRBJ2-7; 10 bases map to TRBD2. The CDR3 covers 14 residues. Per the germline V gene, CDR1 is MDHEN and CDR2 is SYDVKM. Unmatched junction bases numbered 1, after V lost 4 bases and J lost 1 base. CDR3 sequence: CASSSSGRSYEQYF. CDR3 sequence (DNA): TGTGCCAGCAGTTCTAGCGGGAGATCCTACGAGCAGTACTTC.

J is TRBJ1-2 and V is TRBV6-5; no definite D call. This CDR3 spans 15 amino acids. The germline CDR1 and CDR2 sequences are MNHEY and SVGAGI. V was pared by 0 bases and J by 4 bases, with 12 bases between. The CDR3 DNA reads as TGTGCCAGCAGTTACTCCCTAGATCTCGGCTATGGCTACACCTTC. Translated, it gives CASSYSLDLGYGYTF.

The chain joins TRBV27 to TRBJ1-1, with 8 positions matching TRBD1. The CDR3 is 12 amino acids. Germline V gives CDR1 MNHEY, CDR2 SMNVEV (reference sequence). V lost 6 bases to trimming and J lost 5 bases; unmatched junction nucleotides: 2. CDR3 sequence reads: CASRTGATEAFF. The CDR3 DNA is TGTGCCAGCAGGACAGGGGCAACTGAAGCTTTCTTT.

This clone was counted a single time. At the DNA level, this CDR3 is encoded by other sequences in the same sample as well. V and J are TRBV27 and TRBJ2-5; D may be TRBD1 or TRBD2 (5 bases each). Trimming removed 0 bases from V and 4 bases from J, with 6 bases in between. This CDR3 spans 13 amino acids. In germline, CDR1 is MNHEY, CDR2 SMNVEV (reference sequence). Here the CDR3 reads CASSLSGTETQYF. CDR3 nucleotide sequence: TGTGCCAGCAGTTTATCGGGGACAGAGACCCAGTACTTC.

The gene calls are TRBV27 and TRBJ2-1, with a possible D match to TRBD2 (6 bases). This CDR3 is built from 14 residues. Trimming removed 2 bases at V and 5 bases at J, with 10 bases between. The germline V gene has CDR1 MNHEY and CDR2 SMNVEV (reference sequence). This CDR3 reads CASSLIGTHNEQFF. Written as DNA, the CDR3 is TGTGCCAGCAGTTTAATCGGGACTCACAATGAGCAGTTCTTC.

The rearrangement links TRBV7-2 to TRBJ2-7; 9 bases are shared with TRBD2. Trimming took 0 bases from V and 4 from J; bases not matched to a gene: 1. CDR1 is SGHTA and CDR2 is FQGNSA in the germline V gene. The CDR3 extends over 14 amino acids. The CDR3 reads CASSLASGRYEQYF. Here the CDR3 DNA reads TGTGCCAGCAGCTTAGCTAGCGGGAGATACGAGCAGTACTTC.

The chain has TRBV7-9 and TRBJ2-1; TRBD2 agrees at 7 bases. With 5 bases clipped from V and 5 bases from J, the junction kept 9 bases outside the gene matches. CDR1 SEHNR and CDR2 FQNEAQ come from the germline V gene (reference sequence). The CDR3 contains 15 residues. CDR3: CASSPRLAPHNEQFF. CDR3 nucleotide sequence: TGTGCCAGCAGCCCTCGACTAGCCCCACACAATGAGCAGTTCTTC.